The entry that follows covers one T cell receptor (beta chain) sequence. The antigen this receptor binds is unknown. No qualities accompany the bases; no much larger clone lies one base away. These data come from a study of beta chain features in type 1 diabetes (dated by TCRdb to 2016 to 2019). With regard to the full study: Patients and healthy donors did not differ in mean age, gender distribution, total cell number or subset yield. A total of around 110,000,000 sorted cells were examined across all samples, and RNA yield correlated strongly with the number of cells per subset. The study compared TCRB repertoires of sorted circulating CD4+ T cell subsets between recently diagnosed type 1 diabetes patients and matched healthy donors. Regulatory and stem cell-like memory subsets were obtained from only 8 patients and about eight healthy donors, while naive and central memory subsets were obtained from all 30 or so donors.

The entire amount of isolated RNA was reverse transcribed using the High Capacity cDNA Reverse Transcription Kit, so the sequenced TCRB transcripts were expressed ones. Deep immunoSEQ sequencing was applied to naive, central memory and regulatory T cell samples, giving an average of roughly 3.6 million total reads per sample. Sorted cells were lysed in RLT buffer, and RNA was extracted using DNase-treated RNeasy Micro or Mini kits according to cell number. Each cell subset was processed separately to prevent cross-contamination, with patient and healthy donor samples processed together. The immunoSEQ multiplex PCR was used to amplify TCRB sequences from cDNA, generating 87-bp fragments that spanned the CDR3 region. Amplicons were sequenced on the Illumina HiSeq platform. The paper's processing steps were these. Synthetic template baselines were used to correct PCR bias computationally, reads within Hamming distance 2 were collapsed together, and singletons that could not be merged were discarded. Reads were aligned against IMGT so that V, D and J genes, CDR3 length and insertions or deletions at six rearrangement sites could be assigned. Within each subset, clonotype counts were normalized to the number of sorted cells before true diversity and Gini coefficients were calculated with the tcR R package. The overlap coefficient, calculated on TCRB nucleotide sequences, was used to quantify repertoire sharing. Out-of-frame TCRB sequences from naive cells were analyzed as a proxy for the pre-selection repertoire. TCRdb stores this immuneACCESS table with in-frame sequences only. Part of the clones is absent; in the studies checked, under half of the shortfall reflects unresolved V genes, and no reason is known for the rest. Clonal size and the V and J genes are those of that table, whereas D and trimming came from the DNA. A total of roughly 700,000 clones appear in this sample, under 15% of them only once. Approximately 0.022% of the sample is in the top ten clones.

From each donor, a single peripheral blood sample of approximately 110 mL on average was drawn into heparinised tubes. Naive, central memory, regulatory and stem cell-like memory CD4+ T cells were sorted on a BD FACSAria II using a panel including CD45RO, CCR7, CD25, CD127, CD95 and CD27. Purity was above 95% for every sorted population. PBMCs were isolated immediately by Lymphoprep density gradient centrifugation and stained directly without culture. So that batch effects would be minimized, each experiment stained and sorted samples in pairs, pairing one healthy donor with one patient. What the study reported, not specific to this receptor: A moderate but significant shortening of TCRB CDR3 length was observed in type 1 diabetes patients in all four CD4+ subsets. Patients with type 1 diabetes made fewer insertions and deleted more nucleotides at VDJ recombination sites, implying thymic rearrangement abnormalities. Naive, central memory and regulatory TCRB repertoires appeared to be more similar among patients than among healthy donors. Sequencing cDNA rather than genomic DNA could over-represent highly expressing activated cells, although activation and CD3 levels did not differ between groups. Because small numbers of individuals were included in the HLA sub-analyses, any influence of HLA type on TCRB rearrangement was left unresolved. Shorter templates might be favored by PCR, yet because patient and control samples were amplified and corrected together, any such skew would affect both groups equally.

V has 4 bases trimmed and J has 2 bases trimmed; junction bases matching no gene number 7. CDR1 and CDR2 were assigned from the germline V gene as SNHLY and FYNNEI. The CDR3 runs 16 amino acids, cysteine and phenylalanine included. Here the CDR3 DNA is all that survives: 48 bases in frame from base 1. The sequence joins TRBV2 to TRBJ1-5; TRBD1 agrees with 8 junctional bases. This TCR was recovered from a man aged 18 to 30 with type 1 diabetes. The sequenced material came from naive CD4+ T cells from blood. The sample's cell subset or site label, decoded: true naive CD4+ T cells. For the CDR3, the sequence is CASSAQGAWGNQPQHF. The nucleotides are TGTGCCAGCAGTGCTCAGGGGGCGTGGGGCAATCAGCCCCAGCATTTT.